This T cell receptor beta chain was documented in a study of T cell responses to AZD1222 COVID-19 vaccine. The ends were cut back, 0 bases at V and 6 bases at J, with 3 bases in the middle. This CDR3 comprises 11 residues. CDR1 is MNHEY and CDR2 is SVGAGI in the germline V gene. Here immunoSEQ multiplex PCR was the method, and the copy in TCRdb shows in-frame clones only, minus some. The sample comprises under 150,000 clones, around 93% of which are singletons, and around 4.7% rests with the top ten. The input for sequencing was peripheral blood, taken on day 0 of AZD1222 vaccination. The receptor was derived from an adult in good health. The chain is built from TRBV6-5 and TRBJ2-7; no clear D. Written as DNA, the CDR3 is TGTGCCAGCAGTTACTCGACCGAGCAGTACTTC. Translated, it gives CASSYSTEQYF.